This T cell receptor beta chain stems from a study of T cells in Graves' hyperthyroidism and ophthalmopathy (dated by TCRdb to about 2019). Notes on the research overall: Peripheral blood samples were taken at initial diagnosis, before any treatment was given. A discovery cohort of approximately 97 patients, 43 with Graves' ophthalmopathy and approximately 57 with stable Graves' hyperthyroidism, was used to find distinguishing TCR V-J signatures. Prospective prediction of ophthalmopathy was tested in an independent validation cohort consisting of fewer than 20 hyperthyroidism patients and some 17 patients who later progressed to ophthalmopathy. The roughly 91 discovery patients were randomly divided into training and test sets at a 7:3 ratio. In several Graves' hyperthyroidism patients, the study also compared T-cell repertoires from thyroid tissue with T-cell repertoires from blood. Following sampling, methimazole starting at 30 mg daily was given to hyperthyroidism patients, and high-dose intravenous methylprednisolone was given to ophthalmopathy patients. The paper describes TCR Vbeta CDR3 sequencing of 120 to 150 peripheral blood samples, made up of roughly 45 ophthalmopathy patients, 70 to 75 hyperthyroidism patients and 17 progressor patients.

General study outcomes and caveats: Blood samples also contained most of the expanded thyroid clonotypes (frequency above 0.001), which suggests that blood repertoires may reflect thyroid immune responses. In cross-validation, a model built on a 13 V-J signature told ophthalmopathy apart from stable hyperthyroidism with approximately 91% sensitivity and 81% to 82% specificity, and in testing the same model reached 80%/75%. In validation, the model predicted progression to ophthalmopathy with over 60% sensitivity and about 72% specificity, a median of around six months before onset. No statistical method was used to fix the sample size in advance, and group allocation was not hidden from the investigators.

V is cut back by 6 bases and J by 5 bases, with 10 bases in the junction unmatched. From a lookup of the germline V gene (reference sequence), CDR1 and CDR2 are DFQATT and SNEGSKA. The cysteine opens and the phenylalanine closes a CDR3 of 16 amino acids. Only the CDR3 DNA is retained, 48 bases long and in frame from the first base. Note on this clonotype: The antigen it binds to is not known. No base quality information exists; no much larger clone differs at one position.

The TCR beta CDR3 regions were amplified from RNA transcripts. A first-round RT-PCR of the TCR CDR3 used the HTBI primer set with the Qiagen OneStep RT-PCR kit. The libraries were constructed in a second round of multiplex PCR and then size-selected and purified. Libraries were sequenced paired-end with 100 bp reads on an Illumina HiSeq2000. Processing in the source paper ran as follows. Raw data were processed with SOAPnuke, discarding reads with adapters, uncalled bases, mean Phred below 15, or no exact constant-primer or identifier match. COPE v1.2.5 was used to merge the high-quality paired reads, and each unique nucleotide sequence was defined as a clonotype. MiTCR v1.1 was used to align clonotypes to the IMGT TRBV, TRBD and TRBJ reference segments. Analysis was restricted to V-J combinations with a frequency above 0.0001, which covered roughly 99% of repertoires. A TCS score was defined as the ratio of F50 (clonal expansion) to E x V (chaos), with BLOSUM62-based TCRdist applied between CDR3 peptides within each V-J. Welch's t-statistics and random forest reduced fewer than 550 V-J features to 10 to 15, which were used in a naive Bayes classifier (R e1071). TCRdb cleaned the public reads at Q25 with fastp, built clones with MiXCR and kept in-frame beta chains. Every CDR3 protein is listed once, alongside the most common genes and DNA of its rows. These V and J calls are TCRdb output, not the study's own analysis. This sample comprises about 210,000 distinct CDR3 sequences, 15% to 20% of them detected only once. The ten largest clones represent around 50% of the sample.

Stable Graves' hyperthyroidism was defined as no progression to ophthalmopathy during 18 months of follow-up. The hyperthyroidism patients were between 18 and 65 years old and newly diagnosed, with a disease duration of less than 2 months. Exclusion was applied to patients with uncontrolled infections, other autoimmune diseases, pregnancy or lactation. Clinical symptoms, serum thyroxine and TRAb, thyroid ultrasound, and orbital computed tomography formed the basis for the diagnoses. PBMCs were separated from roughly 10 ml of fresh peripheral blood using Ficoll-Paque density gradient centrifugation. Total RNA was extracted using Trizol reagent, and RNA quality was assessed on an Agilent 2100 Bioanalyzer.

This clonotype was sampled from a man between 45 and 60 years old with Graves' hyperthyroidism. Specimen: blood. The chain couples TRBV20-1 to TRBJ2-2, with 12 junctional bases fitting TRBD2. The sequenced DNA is TGCAGTGCCGGGGGGCTAGCGGGAGGGGCTACCGGGGAGCTGTTTTTT. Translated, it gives CSAGGLAGGATGELFF.